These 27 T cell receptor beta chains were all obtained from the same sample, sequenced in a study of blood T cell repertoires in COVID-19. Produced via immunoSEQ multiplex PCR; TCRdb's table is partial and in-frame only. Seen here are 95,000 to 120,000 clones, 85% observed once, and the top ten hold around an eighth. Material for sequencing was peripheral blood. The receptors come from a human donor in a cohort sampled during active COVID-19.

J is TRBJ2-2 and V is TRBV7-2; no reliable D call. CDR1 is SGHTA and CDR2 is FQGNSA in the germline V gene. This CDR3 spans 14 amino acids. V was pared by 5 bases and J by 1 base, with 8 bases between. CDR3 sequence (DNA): TGTGCCAGCAGCCCCACTGGGAACACCGGGGAGCTGTTTTTT. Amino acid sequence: CASSPTGNTGELFF.

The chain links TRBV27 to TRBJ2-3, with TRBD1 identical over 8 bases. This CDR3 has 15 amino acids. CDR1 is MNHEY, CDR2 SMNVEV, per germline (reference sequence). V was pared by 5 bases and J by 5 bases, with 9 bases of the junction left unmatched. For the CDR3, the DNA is TGTGCCAGCAGTCTCGTCAGGGGGCAGGGAGATACGCAGTATTTT. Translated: CASSLVRGQGDTQYF.

CDR3 DNA: TGTGCCAGCAGTTACTCCGCCGACAGCTTTTATGGCTACACCTTC. Its translation: CASSYSADSFYGYTF. The genes are TRBV6-5 and TRBJ1-2, with D possibly being TRBD1 (5 bases). The V gene's germline CDR1 is MNHEY and CDR2 SVGAGI. This CDR3 contains 15 residues. V was shortened by 0 bases and J by 5 bases, with 13 bases between the two germline ends.

The CDR3, as DNA: TGTGCCAGCAGTTTCAATCCCGATACAGGGGGTGAAAAACTGTTTTTT. This codes for CASSFNPDTGGEKLFF. V and J are TRBV6-6 and TRBJ1-4; 8 bases are shared with TRBD1. After removal of 4 bases from V and 7 bases from J, the junction contained 11 bases not matched to a gene. The CDR3 totals 16 residues. Germline loops: CDR1 MNHNY, CDR2 SVGAGI (reference sequence).

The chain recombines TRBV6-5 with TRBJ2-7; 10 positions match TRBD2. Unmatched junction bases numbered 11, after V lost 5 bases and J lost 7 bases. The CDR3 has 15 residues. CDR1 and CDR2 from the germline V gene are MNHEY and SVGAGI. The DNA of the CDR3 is TGTGCCAGCAGTCGCGTTAGCGGGGGGCAGGGGGAGCAGTACTTC. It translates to CASSRVSGGQGEQYF.

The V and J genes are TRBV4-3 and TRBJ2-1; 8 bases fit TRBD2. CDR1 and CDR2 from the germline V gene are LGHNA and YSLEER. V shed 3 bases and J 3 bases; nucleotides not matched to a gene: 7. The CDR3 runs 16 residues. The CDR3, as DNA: TGCGCCAGCAGCCACCCCACTAGCGGTATCTACAATGAGCAGTTCTTC. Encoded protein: CASSHPTSGIYNEQFF.

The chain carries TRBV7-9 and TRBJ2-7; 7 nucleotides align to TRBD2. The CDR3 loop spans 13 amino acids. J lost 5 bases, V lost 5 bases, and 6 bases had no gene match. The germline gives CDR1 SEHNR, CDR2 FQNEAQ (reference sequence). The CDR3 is CASSRDTSDEQYF. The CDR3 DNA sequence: TGTGCCAGCAGCCGAGATACTAGCGACGAGCAGTACTTC. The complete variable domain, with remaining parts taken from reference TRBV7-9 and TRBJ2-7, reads DTGVSQNPRHKITKRGQNVTFRCDPISEHNRLYWYRQTLGQGPEFLTYFQNEAQLEKSRLLSDRFSAERPKGSFSTLEIQRTEQGDSAMYLCASSRDTSDEQYFGPGTRLTVT.

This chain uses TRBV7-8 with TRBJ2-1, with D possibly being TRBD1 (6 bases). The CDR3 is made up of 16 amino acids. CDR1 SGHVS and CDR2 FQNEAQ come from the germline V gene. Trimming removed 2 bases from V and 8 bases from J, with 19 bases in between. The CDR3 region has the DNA TGTGCCAGCAGCTTAATCTTGGGGGCTGTTGCTGATGAGCAGTTCTTC. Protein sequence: CASSLILGAVADEQFF.

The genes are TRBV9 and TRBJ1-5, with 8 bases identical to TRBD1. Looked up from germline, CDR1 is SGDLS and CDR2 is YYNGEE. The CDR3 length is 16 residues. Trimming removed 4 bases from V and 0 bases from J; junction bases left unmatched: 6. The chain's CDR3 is CASSPGTGDSNQPQHF. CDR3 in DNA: TGTGCCAGCAGCCCCGGGACAGGAGATAGCAATCAGCCCCAGCATTTT.

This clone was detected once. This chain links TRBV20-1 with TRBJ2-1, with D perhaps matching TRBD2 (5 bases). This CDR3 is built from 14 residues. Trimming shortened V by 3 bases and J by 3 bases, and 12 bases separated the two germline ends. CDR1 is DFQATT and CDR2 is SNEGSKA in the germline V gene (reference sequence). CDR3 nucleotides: TGCAGTGCTAGTCCGGGCGGGTTCTACAATGAGCAGTTCTTC. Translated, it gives CSASPGGFYNEQFF.

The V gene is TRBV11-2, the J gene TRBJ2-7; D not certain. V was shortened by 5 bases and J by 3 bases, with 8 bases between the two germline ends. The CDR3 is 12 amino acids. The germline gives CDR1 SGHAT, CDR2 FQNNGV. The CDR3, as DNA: TGTGCCAGCAGCCGGTGGAGCTACGAGCAGTACTTC. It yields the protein CASSRWSYEQYF.

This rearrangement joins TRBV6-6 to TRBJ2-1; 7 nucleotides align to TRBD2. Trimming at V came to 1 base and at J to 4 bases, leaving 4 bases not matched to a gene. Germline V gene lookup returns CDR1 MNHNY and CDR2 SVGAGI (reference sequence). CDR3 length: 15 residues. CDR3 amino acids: CASSYWGGSYNEQFF. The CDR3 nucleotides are TGTGCCAGCAGTTACTGGGGCGGGAGTTACAATGAGCAGTTCTTC.

CDR3 bases: TGCACCAGCAGCCAAGATACCCAGCGGGGGGCCGTCTCCTACAATGAGCAGTTCTTC. Its protein product is CTSSQDTQRGAVSYNEQFF. The J gene is TRBJ2-1, the V gene TRBV1; no DNA check was done on the table's D call, TRBD2. TRBV1 represents a pseudogene. This CDR3 comprises 19 residues.

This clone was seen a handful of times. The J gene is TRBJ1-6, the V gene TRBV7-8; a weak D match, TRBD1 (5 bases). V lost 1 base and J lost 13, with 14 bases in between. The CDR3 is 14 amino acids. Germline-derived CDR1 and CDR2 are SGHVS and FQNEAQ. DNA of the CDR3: TGTGCCAGCAGCTTAGGGGGGGAGCTAATGCCCCTCCACTTT. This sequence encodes CASSLGGELMPLHF.

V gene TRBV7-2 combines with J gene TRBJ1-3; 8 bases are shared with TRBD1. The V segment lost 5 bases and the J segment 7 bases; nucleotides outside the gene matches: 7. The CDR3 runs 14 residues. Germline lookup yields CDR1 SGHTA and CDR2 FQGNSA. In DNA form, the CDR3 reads TGTGCCAGCAGCCCCGGACAGGGCCGTAACACCATATATTTT. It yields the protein CASSPGQGRNTIYF.

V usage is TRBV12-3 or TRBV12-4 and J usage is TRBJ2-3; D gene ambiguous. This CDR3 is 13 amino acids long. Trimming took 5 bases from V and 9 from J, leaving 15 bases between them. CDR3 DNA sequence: TGTGCCAGCAGTCCCATCCCCTCAGGAACGCAGTATTTT. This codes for CASSPIPSGTQYF.

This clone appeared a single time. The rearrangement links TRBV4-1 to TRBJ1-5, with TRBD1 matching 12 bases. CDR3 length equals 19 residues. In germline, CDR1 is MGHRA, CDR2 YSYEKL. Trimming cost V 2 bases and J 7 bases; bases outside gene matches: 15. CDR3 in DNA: TGCGCCAGCAGCCAATTCGGGGACAGGGGGCGAGGGGTGAGACAGCCCCAGCATTTT. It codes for CASSQFGDRGRGVRQPQHF.

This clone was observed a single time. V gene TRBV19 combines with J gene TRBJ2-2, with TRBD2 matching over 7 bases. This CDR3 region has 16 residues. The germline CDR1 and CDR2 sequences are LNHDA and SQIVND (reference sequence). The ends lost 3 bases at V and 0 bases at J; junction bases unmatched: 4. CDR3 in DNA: TGTGCCAGTAGTATCCCGGGACTAACGAACACCGGGGAGCTGTTTTTT. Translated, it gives CASSIPGLTNTGELFF.

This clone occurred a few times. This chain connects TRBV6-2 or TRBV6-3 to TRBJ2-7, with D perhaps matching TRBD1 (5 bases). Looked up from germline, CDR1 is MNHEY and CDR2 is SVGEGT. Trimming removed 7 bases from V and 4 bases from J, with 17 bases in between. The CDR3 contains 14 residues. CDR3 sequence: CASIPRGRTYEQYF. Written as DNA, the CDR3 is TGTGCCAGCATCCCAAGGGGCAGGACATACGAGCAGTACTTC.

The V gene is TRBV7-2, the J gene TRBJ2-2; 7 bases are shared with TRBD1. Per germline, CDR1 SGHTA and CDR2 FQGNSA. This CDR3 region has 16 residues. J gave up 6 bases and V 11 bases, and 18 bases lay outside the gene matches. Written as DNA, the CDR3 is TGTGCCGCCACTAGTAGTGGGACAGACTTCCCCGGGGAGCTGTTTTTT. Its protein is CAATSSGTDFPGELFF.

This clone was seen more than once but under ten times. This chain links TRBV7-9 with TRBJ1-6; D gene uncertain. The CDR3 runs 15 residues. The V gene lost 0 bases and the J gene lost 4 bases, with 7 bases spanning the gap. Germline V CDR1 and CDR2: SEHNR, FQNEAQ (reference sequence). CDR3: CASSLAGQYNSPLHF. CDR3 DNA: TGTGCCAGCAGCTTAGCGGGCCAATATAATTCACCCCTCCACTTT.

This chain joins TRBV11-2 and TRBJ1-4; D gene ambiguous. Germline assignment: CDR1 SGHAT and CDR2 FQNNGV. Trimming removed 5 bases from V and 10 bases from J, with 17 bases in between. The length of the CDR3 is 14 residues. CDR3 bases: TGTGCCAGCAGCCCCGCCCTCGGAGGTGCAAAACTGTTTTTT. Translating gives CASSPALGGAKLFF.

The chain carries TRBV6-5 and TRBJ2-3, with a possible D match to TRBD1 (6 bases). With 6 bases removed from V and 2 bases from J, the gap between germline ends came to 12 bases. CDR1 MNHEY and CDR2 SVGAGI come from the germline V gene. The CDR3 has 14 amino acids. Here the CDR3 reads CASRMDSSTDTQYF. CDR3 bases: TGTGCCAGCAGGATGGACAGTTCCACAGATACGCAGTATTTT.

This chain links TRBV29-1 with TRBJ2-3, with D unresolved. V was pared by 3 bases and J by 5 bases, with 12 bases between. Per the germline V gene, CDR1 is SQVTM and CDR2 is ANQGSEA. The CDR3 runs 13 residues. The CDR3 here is CSVERVERDTQYF. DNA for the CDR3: TGCAGCGTTGAGCGCGTCGAGAGAGATACGCAGTATTTT.

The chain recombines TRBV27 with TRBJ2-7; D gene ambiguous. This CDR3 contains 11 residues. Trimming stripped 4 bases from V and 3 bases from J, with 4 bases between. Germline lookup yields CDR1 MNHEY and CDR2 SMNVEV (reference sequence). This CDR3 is CASSSFYEQYF. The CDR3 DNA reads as TGTGCCAGCAGTTCTTTCTACGAGCAGTACTTC.

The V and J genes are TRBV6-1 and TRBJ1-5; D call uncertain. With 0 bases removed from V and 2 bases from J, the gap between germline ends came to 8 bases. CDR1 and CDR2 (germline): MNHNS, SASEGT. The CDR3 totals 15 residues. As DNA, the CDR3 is TGTGCCAGCAGTGAAGCGTGGGCAGGCAATCAGCCCCAGCATTTT. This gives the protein CASSEAWAGNQPQHF.

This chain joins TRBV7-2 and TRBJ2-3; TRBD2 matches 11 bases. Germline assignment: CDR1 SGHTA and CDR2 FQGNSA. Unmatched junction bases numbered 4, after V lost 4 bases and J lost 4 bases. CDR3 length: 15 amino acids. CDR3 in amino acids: CASSSLAGDSDTQYF. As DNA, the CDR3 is TGTGCCAGCAGCTCACTAGCGGGGGACTCAGATACGCAGTATTTT. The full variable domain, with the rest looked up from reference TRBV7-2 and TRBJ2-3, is GAGVSQSPSNKVTEKGKDVELRCDPISGHTALYWYRQSLGQGLEFLIYFQGNSAPDKSGLPSDRFSAERTGGSVSTLTIQRTQQEDSAVYLCASSSLAGDSDTQYFGPGTRLTVL.